This T cell receptor (beta chain) was captured by sequencing in a study of shared clonotypes between healthy human individuals. Some clones are missing from TCRdb's copy, which holds only in-frame ones; the method was immunoSEQ multiplex PCR. Of over a million clones in the sample, 95% to 99% were seen once. Donors were healthy HIV-negative adults without recent acute infections or vaccinations. This TCR came from a young man in good health. Specimen: naive CD4+ T cells sorted from blood. The subset is: CD45RA+ positively selected.

The chain's CDR3 is CASSLSAGADLYGYTF. Written as DNA, the CDR3 is TGTGCCAGCAGTTTATCCGCGGGGGCTGATCTCTATGGCTACACCTTC. V is TRBV27 and J is TRBJ1-2, with a weak D call TRBD1 (6 bases). Germline V CDR1 and CDR2: MNHEY, SMNVEV (reference sequence). V lost 0 bases and J lost 4, with 15 bases in between. CDR3 length equals 16 residues.